The source of this T cell receptor (beta chain) is a study of cytomegalovirus exposure and HLA in healthy donors. Use of 60 Vbeta and 13 Jbeta primers characterized the PCR. The repertoire was sequenced with immunoSEQ multiplex PCR; TCRdb's copy has only in-frame clones and lacks some. The sample has 85,000 to 120,000 clones, more than 65% seen once; the top ten hold roughly 6%. This clonotype was obtained from a woman aged 45-65 years in good health and CMV-seropositive. Sequences were obtained from PBMCs.

The CDR3 spells CASSSVLAGDFEQFF. Written as DNA, the CDR3 is TGCGCCAGCAGCTCAGTCCTAGCGGGGGATTTTGAGCAGTTCTTC. V and J are TRBV5-1 and TRBJ2-1, with 10 nucleotides matching TRBD2. With V trimmed by 3 bases and J by 9 bases, 9 bases remained unmatched. From germline, CDR1 is SGHRS and CDR2 YFSETQ. The CDR3 runs to 15 residues.